These T cell receptor beta chains were read from a single sample in a study of blood T cell repertoires in COVID-19. Generated by immunoSEQ multiplex PCR, the TCRdb table keeps only in-frame clones and is missing some. Of roughly 190,000 clones listed, about 85% are singletons. The sequenced material came from peripheral blood. These receptors were taken from a man between 60 and 75 years old with active or convalescent COVID-19. Both conserved end residues are part of each CDR3. The order of the fields is V gene, J gene, CDR3 protein.

>TRBV19|TRBJ2-7
CASSRSGQGSYEQYF
>TRBV4-1|TRBJ1-5
CASSQDFVKVREVVQPQHF
>TRBV2|TRBJ1-2
CASSTVYGYTF
>TRBV7-9|TRBJ2-7
CASSQTGSGYEQYF
>TRBV6-6|TRBJ1-2
CASSPSRGKGYTF
>TRBV2|TRBJ1-5
CASSIGQPGGNQPQHF
>TRBV9|TRBJ1-2
CASTLGTGNYGYTF
>TRBV3-1/TRBV3-2|TRBJ1-3
CASSQAMNTIYF
>TRBV27|TRBJ2-4
CASSPDGGLAGPPRNIQYF
>TRBV5-1|TRBJ1-5
CASSLQVGQPQHF
>TRBV27|TRBJ1-2
CASSFSGGYGYTF